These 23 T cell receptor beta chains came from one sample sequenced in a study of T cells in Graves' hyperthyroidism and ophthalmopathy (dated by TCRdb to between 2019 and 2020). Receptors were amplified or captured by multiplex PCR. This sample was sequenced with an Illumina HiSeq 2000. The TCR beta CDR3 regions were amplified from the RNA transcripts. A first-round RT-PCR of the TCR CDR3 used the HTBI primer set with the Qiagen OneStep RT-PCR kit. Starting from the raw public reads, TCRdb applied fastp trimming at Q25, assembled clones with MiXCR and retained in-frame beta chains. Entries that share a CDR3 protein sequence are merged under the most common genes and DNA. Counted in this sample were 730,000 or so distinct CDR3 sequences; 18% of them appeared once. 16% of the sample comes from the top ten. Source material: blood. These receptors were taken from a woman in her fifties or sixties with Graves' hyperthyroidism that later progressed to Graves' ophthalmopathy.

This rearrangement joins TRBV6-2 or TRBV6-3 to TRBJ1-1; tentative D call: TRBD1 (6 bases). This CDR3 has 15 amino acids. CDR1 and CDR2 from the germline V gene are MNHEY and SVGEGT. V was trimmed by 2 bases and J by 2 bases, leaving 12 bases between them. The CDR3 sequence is CASSYTGTKNTEAFF. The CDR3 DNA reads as TGTGCCAGCAGTTACACCGGGACAAAAAACACTGAAGCTTTCTTT.

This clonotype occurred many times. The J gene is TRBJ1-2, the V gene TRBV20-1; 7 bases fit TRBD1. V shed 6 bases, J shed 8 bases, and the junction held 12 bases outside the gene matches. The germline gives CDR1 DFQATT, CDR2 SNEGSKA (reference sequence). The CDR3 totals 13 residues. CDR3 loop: CSAPGQWIYGYTF. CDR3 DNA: TGCAGTGCGCCGGGACAGTGGATATACGGCTACACCTTC.

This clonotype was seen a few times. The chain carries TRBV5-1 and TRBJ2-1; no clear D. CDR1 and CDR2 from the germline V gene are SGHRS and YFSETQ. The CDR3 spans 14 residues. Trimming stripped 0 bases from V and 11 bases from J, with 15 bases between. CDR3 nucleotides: TGCGCCAGCAGCTTGGTTGGCGACACAGAGAAGCAGTTCTTC. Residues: CASSLVGDTEKQFF.

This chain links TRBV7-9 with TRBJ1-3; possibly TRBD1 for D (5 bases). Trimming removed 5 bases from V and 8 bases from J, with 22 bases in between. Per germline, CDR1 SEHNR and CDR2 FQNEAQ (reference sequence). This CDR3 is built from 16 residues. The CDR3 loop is CASSPAEGTSMYTIYF. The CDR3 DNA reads TGTGCCAGCAGCCCCGCCGAGGGGACTAGTATGTACACCATATATTTT.

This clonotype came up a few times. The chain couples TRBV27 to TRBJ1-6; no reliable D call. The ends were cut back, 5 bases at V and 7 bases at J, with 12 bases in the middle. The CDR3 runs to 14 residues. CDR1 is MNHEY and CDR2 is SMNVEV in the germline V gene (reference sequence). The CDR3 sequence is CASSPRLVNSPLHF. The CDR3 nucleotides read TGTGCCAGCAGTCCCCGACTTGTAAATTCACCCCTCCACTTT.

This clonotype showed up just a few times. The CDR3 region has the DNA TGTGCCAGCAGCTTCTCATCAGGGTTCCACGAGCAGTACTTC. This translates into CASSFSSGFHEQYF. V usage is TRBV5-8 and J usage is TRBJ2-7; D is possibly TRBD1 (5 bases). V was pared by 2 bases and J by 5 bases, with 14 bases between. Germline V gene data show CDR1 as SGHTS and CDR2 as YDEGEE. This CDR3 region has 14 residues.

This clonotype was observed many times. As DNA, the CDR3 is TGCAGTGCGCCCGGGACAGGGGTTGATGGCTACACCTTC. Translating gives CSAPGTGVDGYTF. The V call is TRBV20-1, the J call TRBJ1-2; the match to TRBD1 covers 10 bases. Unmatched junction bases numbered 7, after V lost 6 bases and J lost 6 bases. This CDR3 comprises 13 residues. The germline V gene has CDR1 DFQATT and CDR2 SNEGSKA (reference sequence).

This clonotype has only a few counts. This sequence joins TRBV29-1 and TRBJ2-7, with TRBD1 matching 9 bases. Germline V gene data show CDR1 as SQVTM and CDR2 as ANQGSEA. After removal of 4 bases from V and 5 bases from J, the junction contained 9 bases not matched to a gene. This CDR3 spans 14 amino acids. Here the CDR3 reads CSVGPGTGRHEQYF. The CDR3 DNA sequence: TGCAGCGTTGGACCCGGGACAGGGAGACACGAGCAGTACTTC.

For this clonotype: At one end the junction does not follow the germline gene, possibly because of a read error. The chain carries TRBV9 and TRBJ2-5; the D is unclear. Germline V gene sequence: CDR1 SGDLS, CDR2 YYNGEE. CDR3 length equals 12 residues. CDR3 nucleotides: TGCGCCAGCAGCCAAGATATGGAGACCCAGTACTTC. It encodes CASSQDMETQYF.

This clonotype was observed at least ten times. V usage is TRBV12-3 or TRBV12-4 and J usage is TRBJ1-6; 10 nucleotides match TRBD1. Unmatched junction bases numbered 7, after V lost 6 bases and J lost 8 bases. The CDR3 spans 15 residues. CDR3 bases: TGTGCCAGCAGGATCCCCGGGACAGGGGATTCACCCCTCCACTTT. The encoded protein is CASRIPGTGDSPLHF.

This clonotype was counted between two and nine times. The CDR3: CASKDRDRRPEAFF. DNA of the CDR3: TGTGCCAGCAAGGATAGGGACAGGCGCCCTGAAGCTTTCTTT. The chain employs TRBV12-3 or TRBV12-4 and TRBJ1-1, with TRBD1 identical over 8 bases. Trimming took 7 bases from V and 6 from J; bases not matched to a gene: 10. This CDR3 is built from 14 residues.

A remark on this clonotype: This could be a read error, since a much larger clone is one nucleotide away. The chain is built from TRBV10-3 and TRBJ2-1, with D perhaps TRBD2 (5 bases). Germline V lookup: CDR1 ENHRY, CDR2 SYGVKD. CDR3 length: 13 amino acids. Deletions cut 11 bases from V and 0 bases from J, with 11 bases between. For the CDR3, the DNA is TGTGCCGTCACGGGGAGCTCCTACAATGAGCAGTTCTTC. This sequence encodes CAVTGSSYNEQFF.

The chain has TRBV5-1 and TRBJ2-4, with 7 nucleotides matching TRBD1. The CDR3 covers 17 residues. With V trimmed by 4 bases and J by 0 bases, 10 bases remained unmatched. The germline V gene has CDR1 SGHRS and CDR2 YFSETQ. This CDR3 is CASSLYRGPVAKNIQYF. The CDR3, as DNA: TGCGCCAGCAGCCTATACAGGGGACCCGTAGCCAAAAACATTCAGTACTTC.

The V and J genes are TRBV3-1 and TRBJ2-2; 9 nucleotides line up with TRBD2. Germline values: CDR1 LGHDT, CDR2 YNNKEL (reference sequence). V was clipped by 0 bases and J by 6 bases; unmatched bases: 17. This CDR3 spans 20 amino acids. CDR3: CASSQEGLGLAGLRAGELFF. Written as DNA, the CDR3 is TGTGCCAGCAGCCAAGAGGGGTTAGGGCTAGCGGGGCTTCGTGCCGGGGAGCTGTTTTTT.

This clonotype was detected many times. CDR3 DNA sequence: TGTGCCAGCTCATTCGGGACAGGGGGCCGGAATGAGCAGTTCTTC. Protein: CASSFGTGGRNEQFF. This sequence joins TRBV18 and TRBJ2-1; 12 bases are shared with TRBD1. Germline CDR1 reads KGHSH; CDR2 reads LQKENI. The trim removed 5 bases at V and 7 bases at J, leaving 6 bases unmatched. This CDR3 has 15 amino acids.

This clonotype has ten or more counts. CDR3 nucleotides: TGCAGTGCTAGACTTAACAGGGCCACTGAAGCTTTCTTT. It codes for CSARLNRATEAFF. The rearrangement uses TRBV20-1 and TRBJ1-1, with D perhaps TRBD1 (6 bases). This CDR3 comprises 13 residues. Looked up from germline, CDR1 is DFQATT and CDR2 is SNEGSKA (reference sequence). Between the trimmed V and J ends, which lost 2 bases and 4 bases, there was a span of 11 bases.

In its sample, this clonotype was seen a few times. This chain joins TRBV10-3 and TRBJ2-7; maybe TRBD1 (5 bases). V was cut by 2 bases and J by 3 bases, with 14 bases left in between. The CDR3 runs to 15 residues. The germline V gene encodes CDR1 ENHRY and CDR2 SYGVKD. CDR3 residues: CAISEDDRAIYEQYF. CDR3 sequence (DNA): TGTGCCATCAGTGAGGACGACAGAGCGATCTACGAGCAGTACTTC.

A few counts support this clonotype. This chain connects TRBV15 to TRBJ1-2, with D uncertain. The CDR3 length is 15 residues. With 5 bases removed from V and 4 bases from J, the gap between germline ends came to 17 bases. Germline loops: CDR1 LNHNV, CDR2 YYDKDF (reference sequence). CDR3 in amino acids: CATSSLLGGSYGYTF. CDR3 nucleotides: TGTGCCACCAGCTCGCTTTTGGGTGGTAGCTATGGCTACACCTTC.

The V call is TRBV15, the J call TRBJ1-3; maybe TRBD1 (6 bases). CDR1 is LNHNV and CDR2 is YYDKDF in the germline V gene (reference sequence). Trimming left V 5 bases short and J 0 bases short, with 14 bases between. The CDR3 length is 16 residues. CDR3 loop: CATSGEQGFSGNTIYF. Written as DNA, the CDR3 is TGTGCCACCAGCGGGGAACAGGGTTTCTCTGGAAACACCATATATTTT. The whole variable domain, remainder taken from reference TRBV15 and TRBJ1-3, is DAMVIQNPRYQVTQFGKPVTLSCSQTLNHNVMYWYQQKSSQAPKLLFHYYDKDFNNEADTPDNFQSRRPNTSFCFLDIRSPGLGDTAMYLCATSGEQGFSGNTIYFGEGSWLTVV.

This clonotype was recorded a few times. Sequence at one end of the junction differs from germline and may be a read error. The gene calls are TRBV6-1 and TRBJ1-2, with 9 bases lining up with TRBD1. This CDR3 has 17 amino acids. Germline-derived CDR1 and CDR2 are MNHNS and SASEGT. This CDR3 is CASSPRITGGANYGYAF. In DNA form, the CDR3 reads TGTGCCAGCAGCCCGAGAATTACAGGGGGCGCGAACTATGGCTACGCCTTC.

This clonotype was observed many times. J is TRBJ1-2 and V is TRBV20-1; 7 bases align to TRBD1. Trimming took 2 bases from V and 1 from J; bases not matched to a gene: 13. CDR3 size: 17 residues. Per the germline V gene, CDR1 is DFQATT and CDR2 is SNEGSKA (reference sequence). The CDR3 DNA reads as TGCAGTGCTAGAACTCCCGAAAACGACAGGGTTAACTATGGCTACACCTTC. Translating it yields CSARTPENDRVNYGYTF.

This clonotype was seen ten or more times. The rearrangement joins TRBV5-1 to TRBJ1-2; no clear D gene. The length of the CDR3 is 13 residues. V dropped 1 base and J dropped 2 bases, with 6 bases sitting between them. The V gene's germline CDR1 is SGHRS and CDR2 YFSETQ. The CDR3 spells CASSLHGNYGYTF. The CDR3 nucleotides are TGCGCCAGCAGCTTGCACGGCAACTATGGCTACACCTTC.

CDR3 protein: CASSPLRENTGELFF. In DNA, the CDR3 is TGTGCCAGCAGCCCTCTCCGGGAGAACACCGGGGAGCTGTTTTTT. The chain combines TRBV3-1 with TRBJ2-2; tentatively, D is TRBD2 (5 bases). The germline gives CDR1 LGHDT, CDR2 YNNKEL (reference sequence). V was clipped by 4 bases and J by 1 base, with 10 bases between them. The CDR3 covers 15 residues.